The clone carrying this TCR beta chain turned up a few times. What it binds is not known. Every sample yielded at least 6.5 million isolated PBMCs. No fewer than 5 micrograms of total RNA were isolated from every sample. V was clipped by 4 bases and J by 8 bases, with 5 bases between them. Germline V gene lookup returns CDR1 SGHTA and CDR2 FQGNSA. The CDR3 length is 11 residues. Alongside a J-beta primer mix, a sample-barcoded 5' primer served in a second PCR lasting about 6 to 11 cycles. The authors tagged each cDNA molecule using a template-switch adaptor with 12 random nucleotides. TCRdb ran MiXCR on the 5' RACE reads and lists one entry per CDR3 protein. This table has hundreds of thousands of distinct CDR3 sequences, just over 55% appearing once. The sample comes from a study of blood T cells in healthy people across ages. Study findings and constraints: Any conclusive comparison of naive versus antigen-experienced cells was prevented by using unsorted PBMCs.

The rearrangement uses TRBV7-2 and TRBJ1-4; D gene uncertain. This receptor was obtained from a man aged 40-49 years in good health. The sequenced sample was blood. As DNA, the CDR3 is TGTGCCAGCAGCTGGAAAGAAAAACTGTTTTTT. It codes for CASSWKEKLFF.